The 22 T cell receptor beta chains below were found in one sample sequenced in a study of cytomegalovirus exposure and HLA in healthy donors (dated by TCRdb to about 2017). Library preparation used the immunoSEQ multiplex PCR assay. The source is immuneACCESS, and TCRdb retained only in-frame sequences with V and J called. Part of the clones is not carried over; for the studies checked, unresolved V genes explain less than half of this, and the remainder is unexplained. The sample table contains 180,000 or so clones; only one count was recorded for 85% to 90% of them. In total, the top ten clones hold roughly 1.5% of the sample. Source material: PBMCs. The receptors here all came from a woman in her twenties or thirties in good health and CMV-seronegative.

The chain is built from TRBV14 and TRBJ2-7; the D is unclear. Looked up from germline, CDR1 is SGHDN and CDR2 is FVKESK. V lost 0 bases and J 6 bases, leaving 12 bases between the germline ends. This CDR3 has 14 amino acids. The CDR3: CASSQDAAGSEQYF. CDR3 nucleotide sequence: TGTGCCAGCAGCCAAGATGCAGCAGGTTCCGAGCAGTACTTC. Combining the CDR3 with reference TRBV14 and TRBJ2-7 gives the whole variable domain EAGVTQFPSHSVIEKGQTVTLRCDPISGHDNLYWYRRVMGKEIKFLLHFVKESKQDESGMPNNRFLAERTGGTYSTLKVQPAELEDSGVYFCASSQDAAGSEQYFGPGTRLTVT.

The chain has TRBV6-1 and TRBJ2-7; 9 nucleotides agree with TRBD2. The CDR3 loop spans 14 amino acids. The germline V gene encodes CDR1 MNHNS and CDR2 SASEGT. The trim removed 3 bases at V and 3 bases at J, leaving 3 bases unmatched. Here the CDR3 reads CASSETSGNYEQYF. CDR3 sequence (DNA): TGTGCCAGCAGTGAGACTAGCGGTAACTACGAGCAGTACTTC.

V gene TRBV5-6 combines with J gene TRBJ1-2, with TRBD1 matching over 7 bases. Germline trimming cut 0 bases from V and 7 bases from J; bases unmatched to any gene: 15. Per germline, CDR1 SGHDT and CDR2 YYEEEE. The CDR3 has 17 residues. The CDR3 DNA is TGTGCCAGCAGCTTGGGACAGGGACCCATTCCGTTTTCTGGCTACACCTTC. It specifies CASSLGQGPIPFSGYTF.

The V call is TRBV5-1, the J call TRBJ2-1; maybe TRBD1 (6 bases). V was clipped by 4 bases and J by 7 bases, with 18 bases between them. CDR1 is SGHRS and CDR2 is YFSETQ in the germline V gene. The CDR3 sequence is 15 residues long. The CDR3 DNA sequence: TGCGCCAGCAGCCGCAAGGGGACAAATGGGAATGAGCAGTTCTTC. Translation gives CASSRKGTNGNEQFF.

The CDR3 protein is CASSGLAGGRADTQYF. CDR3 sequence (DNA): TGTGCCAGCAGCGGACTAGCGGGGGGGCGGGCAGATACGCAGTATTTT. V is TRBV27 and J is TRBJ2-3, with 15 bases matching TRBD2. V shed 6 bases and J 4 bases; nucleotides not matched to a gene: 5. The CDR3 loop spans 16 amino acids. From germline, CDR1 is MNHEY and CDR2 SMNVEV (reference sequence).

The chain couples TRBV9 to TRBJ2-1, with a possible D match to TRBD2 (7 bases). Trimming left V 4 bases short and J 0 bases short, with 14 bases between. Germline assignment: CDR1 SGDLS and CDR2 YYNGEE. The CDR3 is made up of 16 amino acids. The CDR3 coding sequence is TGTGCCAGCAGCCCTGGGAGGGGGACCTCCTACAATGAGCAGTTCTTC. It codes for CASSPGRGTSYNEQFF. The full variable domain, in which reference TRBV9 and TRBJ2-1 provide the parts outside the CDR3, is DSGVTQTPKHLITATGQRVTLRCSPRSGDLSVYWYQQSLDQGLQFLIQYYNGEERAKGNILERFSAQQFPDLHSELNLSSLELGDSALYFCASSPGRGTSYNEQFFGPGTRLTVL.

The J gene is TRBJ2-1, the V gene TRBV6-5, with 7 bases matching TRBD2. After removal of 4 bases from V and 6 bases from J, the junction contained 0 bases not matched to a gene. This CDR3 has 12 residues. The germline V gene encodes CDR1 MNHEY and CDR2 SVGAGI. The CDR3 sequence is CASSWGGNEQFF. In DNA, the CDR3 is TGTGCCAGCAGTTGGGGGGGCAATGAGCAGTTCTTC.

The chain uses TRBV7-2 and TRBJ1-3; maybe TRBD1 (5 bases). The CDR3 extends over 16 amino acids. V dropped 1 base and J dropped 0 bases, with 10 bases sitting between them. CDR1 and CDR2 (germline): SGHTA, FQGNSA. Written as DNA, the CDR3 is TGTGCCAGCAGCTTAGTAGGGGCCAGCTCTGGAAACACCATATATTTT. Amino acid sequence: CASSLVGASSGNTIYF. The full variable domain, its missing parts supplied by reference TRBV7-2 and TRBJ1-3, is GAGVSQSPSNKVTEKGKDVELRCDPISGHTALYWYRQSLGQGLEFLIYFQGNSAPDKSGLPSDRFSAERTGGSVSTLTIQRTQQEDSAVYLCASSLVGASSGNTIYFGEGSWLTVV.

The gene calls are TRBV5-5 and TRBJ2-7; 8 bases align to TRBD1. The CDR3 is 14 residues long. CDR1 and CDR2 (germline): SGHKS, YYEKEE (reference sequence). The J segment lost 5 bases and the V segment lost 5 bases, leaving 9 bases of the junction unmatched. As DNA, the CDR3 is TGTGCCAGCAGATTCGGACAGGGAATCAACGAGCAGTACTTC. This translates into CASRFGQGINEQYF.

The rearrangement uses TRBV18 and TRBJ1-4; TRBD1 agrees at 9 bases. Trimming at V came to 3 bases and at J to 6 bases, leaving 2 bases not matched to a gene. The germline CDR1 and CDR2 sequences are KGHSH and LQKENI. The CDR3 consists of 14 residues. CDR3 in DNA: TGTGCCAGCTCACCGGGACAGGGACATGAAAAACTGTTTTTT. Amino acids: CASSPGQGHEKLFF.

The rearrangement links TRBV5-1 to TRBJ1-1; no clear D gene. The V gene's germline CDR1 is SGHRS and CDR2 YFSETQ. Trimming pared 4 bases from V and 6 bases from J, leaving 13 bases between. CDR3 length: 13 residues. CDR3 residues: CASSTWESAEAFF. The CDR3 coding sequence is TGCGCCAGCAGCACCTGGGAGTCAGCTGAAGCTTTCTTT.

This chain joins TRBV27 and TRBJ2-7; 9 bases agree with TRBD1. Germline V gives CDR1 MNHEY, CDR2 SMNVEV (reference sequence). The CDR3 length is 15 residues. V shed 5 bases, J shed 2 bases, and the junction held 7 bases outside the gene matches. Here the CDR3 reads CASSPGTGIPYEQYF. The CDR3 region has the DNA TGTGCCAGCAGTCCCGGGACAGGGATCCCCTACGAGCAGTACTTC.

The V and J genes are TRBV7-9 and TRBJ2-5; 13 positions agree with TRBD2. Germline assignment: CDR1 SEHNR and CDR2 FQNEAQ (reference sequence). This CDR3 is 16 amino acids long. V was pared by 5 bases and J by 4 bases, with 7 bases of the junction left unmatched. CDR3 nucleotides: TGTGCCAGCAGCCGCCCGGGACTAGCGGGGATAGAGACCCAGTACTTC. Translated: CASSRPGLAGIETQYF.

V and J are TRBV29-1 and TRBJ2-2; a weak D match, TRBD2 (7 bases). CDR3 length: 14 residues. V lost 4 bases to trimming and J lost 5 bases, with 14 bases between them. Germline CDR1 SQVTM, CDR2 ANQGSEA. CDR3 in amino acids: CSVGGGAGTGELFF. The CDR3, as DNA: TGCAGCGTTGGAGGGGGGGCGGGTACCGGGGAGCTGTTTTTT.

The chain has TRBV25-1 and TRBJ2-5; 8 bases line up with TRBD1. The CDR3 extends over 14 amino acids. The germline V gene has CDR1 MGHDK and CDR2 SYGVNS. Losses at the gene ends were 6 bases for V and 5 bases for J; bases not matched to a gene: 8. The CDR3 DNA follows: TGTGCCAGCAGAGATACAGGGGGGTTGGAGACCCAGTACTTC. Amino acids: CASRDTGGLETQYF.

The V call is TRBV9, the J call TRBJ1-6; D is ambiguous. CDR1 and CDR2 from the germline V gene are SGDLS and YYNGEE. V lost 0 bases and J lost 7, with 11 bases in between. This CDR3 comprises 15 residues. The CDR3 spells CASSVVGASNSPLHF. The CDR3 DNA is TGTGCCAGCAGCGTAGTTGGAGCAAGCAATTCACCCCTCCACTTT.

The chain has TRBV15 and TRBJ2-3; 10 bases match TRBD2. This CDR3 has 19 amino acids. Trimming at V came to 0 bases and at J to 7 bases, leaving 16 bases not matched to a gene. Germline lookup yields CDR1 LNHNV and CDR2 YYDKDF (reference sequence). This CDR3 reads CATSRDTRLAGALRYTQYF. DNA for the CDR3: TGTGCCACCAGCAGAGATACGAGGCTAGCGGGGGCCCTAAGGTATACGCAGTATTTT.

V and J are TRBV15 and TRBJ1-4, with D unclear. Germline V CDR1 and CDR2: LNHNV, YYDKDF (reference sequence). With 3 bases removed from V and 5 bases from J, the gap between germline ends came to 4 bases. The CDR3 runs to 12 residues. In DNA, the CDR3 is TGTGCCACCAGCAGCCAGAATGAAAAACTGTTTTTT. Residues: CATSSQNEKLFF.

The chain carries TRBV25-1 and TRBJ2-2; 7 nucleotides align to TRBD1. The CDR3 loop spans 14 amino acids. From germline, CDR1 is MGHDK and CDR2 SYGVNS. J was trimmed by 3 bases and V by 2 bases; bases with no gene match: 0. As DNA, the CDR3 is TGTGCCAGCAGTGAAACAGGGGACACCGGGGAGCTGTTTTTT. Protein product: CASSETGDTGELFF.

The chain uses TRBV5-1 and TRBJ2-5; tentative D call: TRBD1 (6 bases). The V end was cut by 2 bases, the J end by 3 bases, with 14 bases between. The CDR3 length is 15 residues. Germline CDR1 is SGHRS and CDR2 is YFSETQ. This CDR3 reads CASSFQQGGEETQYF. CDR3 DNA sequence: TGCGCCAGCAGCTTCCAACAGGGTGGGGAAGAGACCCAGTACTTC.

The chain links TRBV5-1 to TRBJ1-1; no clear D. The CDR3 has 14 residues. The germline CDR1 and CDR2 sequences are SGHRS and YFSETQ. V was trimmed by 8 bases and J by 0 bases, leaving 14 bases between them. The CDR3 is CASTPMGLNTEAFF. The CDR3, as DNA: TGCGCCAGTACACCCATGGGCTTGAACACTGAAGCTTTCTTT.

This chain connects TRBV9 to TRBJ2-3; possibly TRBD1 for D (5 bases). CDR3 length: 12 residues. The germline V gene encodes CDR1 SGDLS and CDR2 YYNGEE. V was cut by 0 bases and J by 6 bases, with 5 bases left in between. Here the CDR3 DNA reads TGTGCCAGCAGCGTAGAGGGGGATACGCAGTATTTT. Its protein is CASSVEGDTQYF. Combining the CDR3 with reference TRBV9 and TRBJ2-3 gives the whole variable domain DSGVTQTPKHLITATGQRVTLRCSPRSGDLSVYWYQQSLDQGLQFLIQYYNGEERAKGNILERFSAQQFPDLHSELNLSSLELGDSALYFCASSVEGDTQYFGPGTRLTVL.